What follows are 22 T cell receptor beta chains derived from one specimen sequenced in a study of memory CD4+ T cells and cytomegalovirus serostatus. The sort gate was single viable CD3+CD4+CD8-CD45RO+ cells for memory CD4+ T cells. Assay used: immunoSEQ multiplex PCR; TCRdb lists only in-frame clones, some missing. The sample contains roughly 50,000 clones, approximately 80% of which appear only once. Sequenced sample: memory CD4+ T cells from blood. The source of these receptors is an adult in good health and CMV-seronegative.

The chain joins TRBV23-1 to TRBJ2-1; D possibly corresponds to TRBD1 (7 bases). TRBV23-1 is an ORF; its function is uncertain. The V gene lost 1 base and the J gene lost 7 bases, with 17 bases spanning the gap. This CDR3 comprises 16 residues. The CDR3 coding sequence is TGCGCCAGCAGTCAATTTCTCCAGGGGGGTAGGAATGAGCAGTTCTTC. It codes for CASSQFLQGGRNEQFF.

The chain links TRBV6-8 to TRBJ1-1; 9 bases fit TRBD1. The CDR3 spans 17 residues. With 7 bases clipped from V and 0 bases from J, the junction kept 12 bases outside the gene matches. CDR1 is MNHGY, CDR2 SAAAGT, per germline. CDR3 residues: CASTGADRGSVNTEAFF. DNA of the CDR3: TGTGCCAGCACCGGGGCGGACAGGGGATCGGTGAACACTGAAGCTTTCTTT.

This clone appeared a single time. The chain recombines TRBV6-5 with TRBJ1-1; 7 bases are shared with TRBD1. The CDR3 is 15 residues long. CDR1 and CDR2 from the germline V gene are MNHEY and SVGAGI. The V segment lost 6 bases and the J segment 1 base; nucleotides outside the gene matches: 8. CDR3 in DNA: TGTGCCAGCAGGGACAACAGGGGAAAGAACACTGAAGCTTTCTTT. Translated: CASRDNRGKNTEAFF.

The chain employs TRBV19 and TRBJ1-3; D not resolved. This CDR3 has 13 amino acids. Trimming cost V 2 bases and J 0 bases, with 2 bases left between them. Germline lookup yields CDR1 LNHDA and CDR2 SQIVND (reference sequence). DNA of the CDR3: TGTGCCAGTAGTATAAGCTCTGGAAACACCATATATTTT. Its translation is CASSISSGNTIYF.

The genes are TRBV29-1 and TRBJ2-7; TRBD1 aligns across 7 bases. Germline trimming cut 7 bases from V and 0 bases from J; bases unmatched to any gene: 6. CDR1 is SQVTM and CDR2 is ANQGSEA in the germline V gene. The CDR3 runs 13 residues. The CDR3, as DNA: TGCAGCGCTAAGACAGGGCTCTCCTACGAGCAGTACTTC. Translation gives CSAKTGLSYEQYF.

This clone occurred a few times. The chain uses TRBV5-4 and TRBJ2-2; D gene unclear. This CDR3 comprises 14 residues. Germline-derived CDR1 and CDR2 are SGHNT and YYREEE (reference sequence). The V end lost 4 bases, the J end lost 0 bases, and 7 bases lay between the germline ends. CDR3 DNA: TGTGCCAGCAGCGCAGCTCCGAACACCGGGGAGCTGTTTTTT. Residues: CASSAAPNTGELFF.

The gene calls are TRBV4-2 and TRBJ2-7; D is ambiguous. This CDR3 comprises 14 residues. In germline, CDR1 is LGHNA, CDR2 YNFKEQ. Trimming left V 0 bases short and J 6 bases short, with 12 bases between. CDR3 loop: CASSQERVPGEQYF. CDR3 bases: TGTGCCAGCAGCCAAGAGAGAGTCCCGGGCGAGCAGTACTTC.

This clone has just a few counts. V is TRBV5-1 and J is TRBJ1-1, with 7 bases matching TRBD1. CDR3 length: 15 residues. Trimming took 0 bases from V and 4 from J; bases not matched to a gene: 6. CDR1 and CDR2 (germline): SGHRS, YFSETQ. Written as DNA, the CDR3 is TGCGCCAGCAGCTTGGAGGGGACAGCGGGCACTGAAGCTTTCTTT. Translating it yields CASSLEGTAGTEAFF.

The chain combines TRBV5-3 with TRBJ2-7, with 8 bases matching TRBD1. TRBV5-3 is marked as an open reading frame, function uncertain. The CDR3 sequence is 20 residues long. Trimming removed 4 bases from V and 0 bases from J; junction bases left unmatched: 21. The DNA for the CDR3 is TGTGCCAGAAGCCGGCGCCGGGGCCGCCAGGGGGCTCGGTGCTCCTACGAGCAGTACTTC. It translates to CARSRRRGRQGARCSYEQYF.

This clone showed up just once. The chain links TRBV28 to TRBJ2-5; 7 nucleotides agree with TRBD1. In germline, CDR1 is MDHEN, CDR2 SYDVKM. This CDR3 has 15 amino acids. After removal of 4 bases from V and 5 bases from J, the junction contained 10 bases not matched to a gene. CDR3 sequence: CASSSSRGQPETQYF. The CDR3 DNA follows: TGTGCCAGCAGTTCTTCACGGGGACAGCCGGAGACCCAGTACTTC.

The table lists this clone with a few counts. The J gene is TRBJ2-3, the V gene TRBV30; TRBD2 agrees at 15 bases. The V segment lost 7 bases and the J segment 2 bases; nucleotides outside the gene matches: 7. Germline V gene data show CDR1 as GTSNPN and CDR2 as SVGIG (reference sequence). The CDR3 is made up of 16 amino acids. The CDR3 is CALRTSGRGDTDTQYF. In DNA form, the CDR3 reads TGTGCCTTAAGGACTAGCGGGAGGGGAGACACAGATACGCAGTATTTT.

This sequence joins TRBV30 and TRBJ2-2; 10 nucleotides line up with TRBD1. Germline-derived CDR1 and CDR2 are GTSNPN and SVGIG (reference sequence). The V gene end was trimmed by 4 bases and the J gene end by 4 bases; junction bases not matched to a gene: 3. This CDR3 contains 14 residues. The CDR3: CAWNRDRGTGELFF. CDR3 nucleotide sequence: TGTGCCTGGAACCGGGACAGGGGCACCGGGGAGCTGTTTTTT.

The V and J genes are TRBV11-3 and TRBJ2-3; TRBD2 agrees at 7 bases. This CDR3 is built from 18 residues. From germline, CDR1 is SGHNT and CDR2 YENEEA. The V and J ends lost 5 bases and 2 bases, in that order; junction bases with no gene match: 16. The CDR3 region is CASSPSRGKGSDTDTQYF. The CDR3 nucleotides are TGTGCCAGCAGCCCCTCGCGGGGGAAGGGGTCGGACACAGATACGCAGTATTTT.

This chain joins TRBV19 and TRBJ2-2, with 7 nucleotides matching TRBD2. With V trimmed by 4 bases and J by 1 base, 0 bases remained unmatched. CDR1 and CDR2 (germline): LNHDA, SQIVND (reference sequence). The CDR3 is 14 amino acids. The CDR3 loop is CASSSGRNTGELFF. The CDR3 DNA reads TGTGCCAGTAGTAGCGGGAGGAACACCGGGGAGCTGTTTTTT.

The J gene is TRBJ1-2, the V gene TRBV4-2; D gene unclear. Germline V lookup: CDR1 LGHNA, CDR2 YNFKEQ. V lost 7 bases and J 3 bases, leaving 12 bases between the germline ends. The CDR3 covers 13 residues. The DNA of the CDR3 is TGTGCCAGCACCGCCCGCGGATACTATGGCTACACCTTC. It codes for CASTARGYYGYTF.

This chain uses TRBV20-1 with TRBJ2-3; no definite D call. Per the germline V gene, CDR1 is DFQATT and CDR2 is SNEGSKA (reference sequence). The ends were cut back, 4 bases at V and 3 bases at J, with 2 bases in the middle. The CDR3 spans 10 residues. The CDR3 coding sequence is TGCAGTGCTACTACAGATACGCAGTATTTT. This codes for CSATTDTQYF.

The V gene is TRBV4-1, the J gene TRBJ1-2; weak D call: TRBD1 (6 bases). The CDR3 is made up of 19 amino acids. Germline-derived CDR1 and CDR2 are MGHRA and YSYEKL. V was trimmed by 1 base and J by 2 bases, leaving 23 bases between them. The CDR3 DNA follows: TGCGCCAGCAGCCAAGTAGGGGGGCTATGGGGTTTAGCGAACTATGGCTACACCTTC. Amino acid sequence: CASSQVGGLWGLANYGYTF.

The J gene is TRBJ1-2, the V gene TRBV19; D gene ambiguous. Germline V gives CDR1 LNHDA, CDR2 SQIVND (reference sequence). Trimming cost V 2 bases and J 5 bases, with 12 bases left between them. This CDR3 contains 14 residues. The CDR3 DNA sequence: TGTGCCAGTAGTATAAGGGTCAAATCATATGGCTACACCTTC. Amino acid sequence: CASSIRVKSYGYTF.

The chain recombines TRBV10-2 with TRBJ1-1; 7 nucleotides agree with TRBD1. The germline CDR1 and CDR2 sequences are WSHSY and SAAADI. This CDR3 is built from 15 residues. V gave up 4 bases and J gave up 1 base; unmatched junction bases: 6. CDR3 DNA: TGCGCCAGCAGTGGTGGGGACAGACAGAACACTGAAGCTTTCTTT. Residues: CASSGGDRQNTEAFF.

The chain recombines TRBV7-9 with TRBJ2-7; D uncertain. The CDR3 sequence is 14 residues long. Germline CDR1 is SEHNR and CDR2 is FQNEAQ (reference sequence). Trimming removed 5 bases from V and 0 bases from J, with 11 bases in between. CDR3 DNA sequence: TGTGCCAGCAGCCCCTCGGCTAGCTCCTACGAGCAGTACTTC. Residues: CASSPSASSYEQYF. The complete variable domain, with remaining parts taken from reference TRBV7-9 and TRBJ2-7, reads DTGVSQNPRHKITKRGQNVTFRCDPISEHNRLYWYRQTLGQGPEFLTYFQNEAQLEKSRLLSDRFSAERPKGSFSTLEIQRTEQGDSAMYLCASSPSASSYEQYFGPGTRLTVT.

The CDR3 DNA follows: TGTGCCAGCAGTACGTCCGGTAGCACAGATACGCAGTATTTT. Residues: CASSTSGSTDTQYF. The V and J genes are TRBV6-1 and TRBJ2-3; D gene unclear. The germline V and J ends were trimmed by 5 bases and 0 bases, with 9 bases remaining between them. CDR3 length equals 14 residues. Per the germline V gene, CDR1 is MNHNS and CDR2 is SASEGT.

V and J are TRBV4-1 and TRBJ1-4, with D possibly matching TRBD1 (5 bases). The V gene lost 0 bases and the J gene lost 8 bases, with 16 bases spanning the gap. The CDR3 is 16 amino acids. Germline V gene sequence: CDR1 MGHRA, CDR2 YSYEKL. The CDR3 reads CASSQDRTRGKEKLFF. CDR3 sequence (DNA): TGCGCCAGCAGCCAAGATCGGACGAGGGGTAAGGAAAAACTGTTTTTT.